Listed here is a single TCR beta chain. The target of this receptor is not known. Nothing much larger sits one base from this clone, and base qualities are not available. The entry originates in a study of T cells in Graves' hyperthyroidism and ophthalmopathy (dated by TCRdb to the late 2010s). At the level of the whole study: Peripheral blood was collected at initial diagnosis, before any treatment. In addition, the study compared T-cell repertoires in thyroid tissue and in blood from six Graves' hyperthyroidism patients. Prospective prediction of ophthalmopathy was tested in an independent validation cohort of fewer than 20 hyperthyroidism patients and 17 patients who later progressed to ophthalmopathy. The paper reports TCR Vbeta CDR3 sequencing of some 140 peripheral blood samples: around 41 ophthalmopathy, 70 to 85 hyperthyroidism and some 17 progressor patients. Once sampling was done, hyperthyroidism patients were given methimazole at a starting dose of 30 mg daily, whereas ophthalmopathy patients were given high-dose intravenous methylprednisolone. To identify TCR V-J signatures that set the groups apart, the researchers used a discovery cohort of about a hundred patients, made up of 40 to 45 with Graves' ophthalmopathy and 57 with stable Graves' hyperthyroidism. The 100 or so discovery patients were randomly split 7:3 into training and test sets. Results and caveats for the whole study, not just this receptor: In validation, the model predicted progression to ophthalmopathy with approximately 70% sensitivity and approximately 74% specificity, a median of around six months before onset. Most expanded thyroid clonotypes (frequency above 0.001) were also detected in blood, suggesting blood repertoires may reflect thyroid immune responses. A model built on a 13 V-J signature distinguished ophthalmopathy from stable hyperthyroidism, reaching 85% to 90% sensitivity and under 84% specificity in cross-validation and 80%/75% in testing. Sample size was not statistically predetermined, and blinding of investigators to group allocation was not performed.

Stable Graves' hyperthyroidism was defined as the absence of progression to ophthalmopathy over 18 months of follow-up. The hyperthyroidism patients were between 18 and 65 years old and newly diagnosed, with a disease duration of less than 2 months. Patients with uncontrolled infections, other autoimmune diseases, pregnancy or lactation were excluded. Clinical symptoms, serum thyroxine and TRAb, thyroid ultrasound, and orbital computed tomography formed the basis for the diagnoses. PBMCs were isolated from about 9.2 ml of fresh peripheral blood by Ficoll-Paque density gradient centrifugation. Total RNA was extracted with Trizol reagent, and quality was checked on an Agilent 2100 Bioanalyzer. TCR beta CDR3 regions were amplified from RNA transcripts. A first-round RT-PCR of the TCR CDR3 used the HTBI primer set with the Qiagen OneStep RT-PCR kit. The libraries were constructed in a second round of multiplex PCR and then size-selected and purified. The libraries were sequenced on an Illumina HiSeq2000 using paired-end 100 bp reads. As for the authors' bioinformatics: Raw data were processed with SOAPnuke, discarding reads with adapters, uncalled bases, mean Phred below 15, or no exact constant-primer or identifier match. COPE v1.2.5 was used to merge the high-quality paired reads, and each unique nucleotide sequence was defined as a clonotype. MiTCR v1.1 was used to align the clonotypes against IMGT TRBV, TRBD and TRBJ reference segments. The analysis included only V-J combinations with a frequency above 0.0001, which together covered roughly 99% of the repertoires. A TCS score was defined as the ratio of F50 (clonal expansion) to E x V (chaos), with BLOSUM62-based TCRdist applied between CDR3 peptides within each V-J. Welch's t-statistics and random forest reduced around 520 V-J features to 10 to 15, which were used in a naive Bayes classifier (R e1071). TCRdb applied fastp at Q25 and MiXCR to the public reads, then kept only in-frame beta chains. All rows with the same CDR3 protein become a single entry with the most common DNA and genes. What appears here as the V and J calls and clone size reflects TCRdb's work, not the paper's. For this sample there are hundreds of thousands of distinct CDR3 sequences; 16% appear just once. About 3.8% of the sample is in the top ten clones.

From cysteine to phenylalanine, the CDR3 is 15 amino acids long. Just CDR3 DNA is preserved here, 45 bases in frame from base 1. In the germline V gene (reference sequence), CDR1 corresponds to PRHDT and CDR2 to FYEKMQ. V loses 5 bases, J loses 5 bases, and the germline ends lie 16 bases apart. The clonotype comes from a woman aged 25 to 39 with Graves' hyperthyroidism. The V gene is TRBV13 and the J gene is TRBJ2-1; the D segment might be TRBD1 or TRBD2, since each matches 5 bases. Sequences were obtained from blood. Here the CDR3 is given as CASSLLLGTDNEQFF. The DNA is as follows: TGTGCCAGCAGCCTCTTACTCGGGACGGACAATGAGCAGTTCTTC.